The 14 T cell receptor beta chains below all came from one sample that was sequenced in a study of blood T cell repertoires in COVID-19. Assay used: immunoSEQ multiplex PCR; TCRdb lists only in-frame clones, some missing. The profile shows 25,000 to 40,000 clones, 91% of them singletons. The sequenced sample consisted of peripheral blood. These TCRs come from a human donor in a cohort sampled during active COVID-19.

This chain joins TRBV7-2 and TRBJ2-3; 15 bases are a match to TRBD2. The germline V gene has CDR1 SGHTA and CDR2 FQGNSA. The CDR3 is 16 residues long. V shed 5 bases, J shed 6 bases, and the junction held 6 bases outside the gene matches. The chain's CDR3 is CASSPGGLAGGDTQYF. DNA for the CDR3: TGTGCCAGCAGCCCAGGGGGACTAGCGGGGGGTGATACGCAGTATTTT.

The rearrangement links TRBV5-1 to TRBJ2-2; unclear D gene. The germline CDR1 and CDR2 sequences are SGHRS and YFSETQ. CDR3 length equals 16 residues. The V and J ends lost 1 base and 0 bases respectively, with 10 bases between them. The CDR3 nucleotides are TGCGCCAGCAGCTTGACAGCAGGAACGAACACCGGGGAGCTGTTTTTT. Translating gives CASSLTAGTNTGELFF.

The rearrangement uses TRBV2 and TRBJ1-3; 8 bases fit TRBD1. This CDR3 has 17 amino acids. Per the germline V gene, CDR1 is SNHLY and CDR2 is FYNNEI. The ends lost 7 bases at V and 0 bases at J; junction bases unmatched: 11. Written as DNA, the CDR3 is TGTGCCAGCACGGGACAGGTCCCTTTTAGCTCTGGAAACACCATATATTTT. It yields the protein CASTGQVPFSSGNTIYF. Supplemented by reference TRBV2 and TRBJ1-3, the full variable domain reads EPEVTQTPSHQVTQMGQEVILRCVPISNHLYFYWYRQILGQKVEFLVSFYNNEISEKSEIFDDQFSVERPDGSNFTLKIRSTKLEDSAMYFCASTGQVPFSSGNTIYFGEGSWLTVV.

V gene TRBV2 combines with J gene TRBJ1-4; D call uncertain. The CDR3 loop spans 15 amino acids. V shed 6 bases and J shed 5 bases, with 16 bases lying between them. Per germline, CDR1 SNHLY and CDR2 FYNNEI. CDR3 loop: CASSAGLEGNEKLFF. The CDR3 DNA is TGTGCCAGCAGCGCCGGACTTGAGGGAAATGAAAAACTGTTTTTT.

The V gene is TRBV4-2, the J gene TRBJ1-2; 8 bases line up with TRBD1. The CDR3 is 16 residues long. From germline, CDR1 is LGHNA and CDR2 YNFKEQ. With 0 bases clipped from V and 6 bases from J, the junction kept 9 bases outside the gene matches. Here the CDR3 DNA reads TGTGCCAGCAGCCAAGATCTAGGACAGGGAGTTCATGGCTACACCTTC. Residues: CASSQDLGQGVHGYTF.

The genes are TRBV28 and TRBJ2-2; D ambiguous. This CDR3 has 13 residues. Per the germline V gene, CDR1 is MDHEN and CDR2 is SYDVKM. Trimming left V 0 bases short and J 6 bases short, with 5 bases between. The CDR3 here is CASSLWVAGELFF. Here the CDR3 DNA reads TGTGCCAGCAGTTTATGGGTAGCCGGGGAGCTGTTTTTT. Full variable domain (missing parts from reference TRBV28 and TRBJ2-2): DVKVTQSSRYLVKRTGEKVFLECVQDMDHENMFWYRQDPGLGLRLIYFSYDVKMKEKGDIPEGYSVSREKKERFSLILESASTNQTSMYLCASSLWVAGELFFGEGSRLTVL.

The chain combines TRBV7-8 with TRBJ1-1; no firm D call. V shed 1 base and J shed 5 bases, with 23 bases lying between them. The germline CDR1 and CDR2 sequences are SGHVS and FQNEAQ. The CDR3 loop spans 18 amino acids. In nucleotides, the CDR3 is TGTGCCAGCAGCTTAGGCAGGAGGTCCCTAACACCTACGACTGAAGCTTTCTTT. Amino acids: CASSLGRRSLTPTTEAFF.

The rearrangement joins TRBV19 to TRBJ2-1; D is perhaps TRBD1 (7 bases). Germline V gene lookup returns CDR1 LNHDA and CDR2 SQIVND (reference sequence). This CDR3 has 13 residues. Trimming shortened V by 3 bases and J by 8 bases, and 11 bases separated the two germline ends. The CDR3 here is CASSIQGGDEQFF. Here the CDR3 DNA reads TGTGCCAGTAGTATCCAGGGGGGCGATGAGCAGTTCTTC.

CDR3 in amino acids: CASSQDEGSPLHF. The CDR3 bases are TGCGCCAGCAGCCAAGATGAGGGCTCACCCCTCCACTTT. This sequence joins TRBV4-1 and TRBJ1-6; no reliable D call. The V end was cut by 0 bases, the J end by 10 bases, with 7 bases between. The CDR3 sequence is 13 residues long. The germline V gene has CDR1 MGHRA and CDR2 YSYEKL.

This clone was found once. The chain recombines TRBV7-9 with TRBJ1-5; weak D call: TRBD1 (6 bases). The germline V gene has CDR1 SEHNR and CDR2 FQNEAQ (reference sequence). There are 16 residues in the CDR3. V was pared by 5 bases and J by 7 bases, with 21 bases between. The CDR3 region is CASSPWPTGSSQPQHF. DNA for the CDR3: TGTGCCAGCAGCCCATGGCCGACAGGCAGCAGCCAGCCCCAGCATTTT.

This chain links TRBV19 with TRBJ1-5, with a weak D call TRBD1 (6 bases). Germline V gene sequence: CDR1 LNHDA, CDR2 SQIVND (reference sequence). The CDR3 extends over 15 amino acids. V lost 7 bases to trimming and J lost 2 bases, with 15 bases between them. The CDR3 is CASTLGAGGNQPQHF. The DNA of the CDR3 is TGTGCCAGTACCCTAGGGGCAGGGGGCAATCAGCCCCAGCATTTT.

The chain employs TRBV6-5 and TRBJ1-2; D call uncertain. The ends were cut back, 2 bases at V and 6 bases at J, with 7 bases in the middle. From germline, CDR1 is MNHEY and CDR2 SVGAGI. The CDR3 totals 12 residues. The CDR3 sequence is CASSYDANGYTF. In DNA, the CDR3 is TGTGCCAGCAGTTACGATGCGAATGGCTACACCTTC.

The chain is built from TRBV3-1 (or the pseudogene TRBV3-2) and TRBJ1-1, with TRBD1 as a possible D gene (5 bases). From germline, CDR1 is LGHDT and CDR2 YNNKEL (reference sequence). Trimming shortened V by 0 bases and J by 11 bases, and 22 bases separated the two germline ends. CDR3 length: 16 amino acids. The CDR3 loop is CASSQEKLSGREEAFF. The CDR3 DNA sequence: TGTGCCAGCAGCCAAGAAAAATTGAGCGGCAGGGAGGAGGCTTTCTTT.

The CDR3 loop reads CASSTRTGDEKLFF. Here the CDR3 DNA reads TGTGCCAGCAGCACCAGGACAGGGGATGAAAAACTGTTTTTT. The J gene is TRBJ1-4, the V gene TRBV9, with 9 bases fitting TRBD1. The germline gives CDR1 SGDLS, CDR2 YYNGEE. CDR3 length: 14 residues. The J segment lost 6 bases and the V segment lost 4 bases, leaving 4 bases of the junction unmatched. Drawing the rest from reference TRBV9 and TRBJ1-4, the complete variable domain is DSGVTQTPKHLITATGQRVTLRCSPRSGDLSVYWYQQSLDQGLQFLIQYYNGEERAKGNILERFSAQQFPDLHSELNLSSLELGDSALYFCASSTRTGDEKLFFGSGTQLSVL.